This entry features one T cell receptor beta chain sequence. What it recognizes is unknown. Sequencing was performed with immunoSEQ multiplex PCR; in TCRdb, only in-frame clones are kept and a portion is missing. This sample carries tens of thousands of clones, over 65% of them seen once, and the ten largest clones take around 3.3%. The data belong to a study of vaccination effects on CD4 cells after COVID-19. Overall study context: Samples taken from a few convalescent patients early and late after vaccination were obtained. The median interval between the second dose and post-vaccine sampling was 72 days. Study-level points and caveats: By a late point after vaccination, infection- and vaccine-induced clones had shrunk markedly through clonal contraction. The authors studied few convalescent patients and collected no early post-infection timepoints.

Subsequent to less than 13 days of culture, CD4+ T cells were isolated. It was between March and December 2020 that the person had a SARS-CoV-2 infection confirmed by PCR. Each participant was administered two doses of either the BNT162b2 or the mRNA-1273 vaccine. Germline V gene lookup returns CDR1 SGHVS and CDR2 FQNEAQ. V was clipped by 0 bases and J by 4 bases, with 15 bases between them. The CDR3 runs 16 residues. The V gene is TRBV7-8, the J gene TRBJ1-1, with no clear D. The sequence came from a human donor who had a prior SARS-CoV-2 infection. The source was CD4+ T cells from PBMCs cultured without peptide, collected after COVID-19 vaccination. CDR3 sequence (DNA): TGTGCCAGCAGCTTAGCGGGCCCAGAGGCGGGCACTGAAGCTTTCTTT. It yields the protein CASSLAGPEAGTEAFF.